The 23 T cell receptor beta chains reported below all come from one sample, sequenced in a study of long-term antiretroviral therapy in people with HIV. Survey level was the resolution at which the v3.0 immunoSEQ assay ran. The protocol was immunoSEQ multiplex PCR, while the TCRdb copy is restricted to in-frame clones and leaves out a portion. The data hold 15,000 to 20,000 clones, with 76% observed a single time. The sample here was unsorted PBMCs, taken 0.5 years before starting antiretroviral therapy. Receptor source: a man aged 18 to 29 with HIV.

The gene calls are TRBV9 and TRBJ1-4; no definite D call. The V and J ends lost 0 bases and 4 bases respectively, with 13 bases between them. The germline CDR1 and CDR2 sequences are SGDLS and YYNGEE. CDR3 length: 16 amino acids. The CDR3 DNA sequence: TGTGCCAGCAGCGTAGGCGACGACGGAAGTAATGAAAAACTGTTTTTT. The encoded protein is CASSVGDDGSNEKLFF.

The gene calls are TRBV18 and TRBJ2-7; 7 bases fit TRBD1. Trimming removed 3 bases from V and 7 bases from J; junction bases left unmatched: 9. Germline V lookup: CDR1 KGHSH, CDR2 LQKENI. The CDR3 is made up of 14 amino acids. The CDR3 reads CASSPSDRAREQYF. As DNA, the CDR3 is TGTGCCAGCTCACCCTCAGACAGGGCCAGGGAGCAGTACTTC.

The chain carries TRBV10-3 and TRBJ1-1, with a weak D call TRBD1 (5 bases). Deletions cut 7 bases from V and 0 bases from J, with 12 bases between. CDR1 is ENHRY and CDR2 is SYGVKD in the germline V gene. There are 14 residues in the CDR3. CDR3 amino acids: CAITPGPMNTEAFF. The CDR3 DNA sequence: TGTGCCATCACCCCGGGACCGATGAACACTGAAGCTTTCTTT.

The J gene is TRBJ1-2, the V gene TRBV4-3, with D possibly TRBD1 on 6 matching bases. CDR1 is LGHNA and CDR2 is YSLEER in the germline V gene. Between the trimmed V and J ends, which lost 1 base and 5 bases, there was a span of 14 bases. There are 15 residues in the CDR3. The CDR3 protein is CASSQANTGNYGYTF. DNA for the CDR3: TGCGCCAGCAGCCAAGCTAATACAGGGAATTATGGCTACACCTTC.

V usage is TRBV9 and J usage is TRBJ2-1; a possible D gene is TRBD1 (5 bases). The CDR3 totals 14 residues. CDR1 and CDR2 (germline): SGDLS, YYNGEE. V lost 0 bases to trimming and J lost 7 bases, with 11 bases between them. The CDR3 bases are TGTGCCAGCAGCGTAGCTACAGACAGAAATGAGCAGTTCTTC. This codes for CASSVATDRNEQFF.

This clone was observed a few times. V gene TRBV11-2 combines with J gene TRBJ1-2, with TRBD1 as a possible D gene (5 bases). The V and J ends lost 1 base and 6 bases respectively, with 15 bases between them. The V gene's germline CDR1 is SGHAT and CDR2 FQNNGV. The CDR3 length is 15 residues. CDR3 sequence (DNA): TGTGCCAGCAGCTTAGTTGGTCGGCAGGGTCATGGCTACACCTTC. Translated, it gives CASSLVGRQGHGYTF.

The chain combines TRBV7-2 with TRBJ2-3; D tentatively fits TRBD1 or TRBD2 (6 bases each). Germline CDR1 reads SGHTA; CDR2 reads FQGNSA. The V end lost 3 bases, the J end lost 3 bases, and 19 bases lay between the germline ends. CDR3 length equals 17 residues. CDR3 sequence: CASSFGGPVSWTDTQYF. CDR3 DNA: TGTGCCAGCAGCTTCGGGGGCCCAGTATCCTGGACAGATACGCAGTATTTT.

Only one count was recorded for this clone. The V and J genes are TRBV10-3 and TRBJ2-2; TRBD2 might be the D (5 bases). CDR3 length equals 13 residues. Germline CDR1 is ENHRY and CDR2 is SYGVKD. Trimming removed 8 bases at V and 6 bases at J, with 13 bases between. The CDR3 DNA reads as TGTGCCATCGCAAACTCCGGGGCCGGGGAGCTGTTTTTT. Translated: CAIANSGAGELFF.

Points on this clone: A junction end diverges from the germline sequence, so it may reflect a read error. This chain joins TRBV7-2 and TRBJ1-1; TRBD1 might be the D (6 bases). This CDR3 is 12 amino acids long. Germline lookup yields CDR1 SGHTA and CDR2 FQGNSA. CDR3: CASSLGPTRGKF. Here the CDR3 DNA reads TGTGCCAGCAGCTTGGGCCCGACCAGGGGAAAGTTT.

The chain uses TRBV7-4 and TRBJ1-1, with D unresolved. In germline, CDR1 is SGHVT, CDR2 SQSDAQ. Trimming pared 5 bases from V and 0 bases from J, leaving 13 bases between. The CDR3 runs 15 residues. DNA for the CDR3: TGTGCCAGCAGCGGGTTGACGGGGATGAACACTGAAGCTTTCTTT. It encodes CASSGLTGMNTEAFF. Looking up the rest from reference TRBV7-4 and TRBJ1-1 gives the full variable domain: GAGVSQSPRYKVAKRGRDVALRCDSISGHVTLYWYRQTLGQGSEVLTYSQSDAQRDKSGRPSGRFSAERPERSVSTLKIQRTEQGDSAVYLCASSGLTGMNTEAFFGQGTRLTVV.

The genes are TRBV6-4 and TRBJ1-1; perhaps TRBD1 as D (6 bases). This CDR3 region has 13 residues. Deletions cut 2 bases from V and 5 bases from J, with 9 bases between. The V gene's germline CDR1 is MRHNA and CDR2 SNTAGT. The CDR3 coding sequence is TGTGCCAGCAGTGACGGGAGGGGGACTGAAGCTTTCTTT. Translating gives CASSDGRGTEAFF.

CDR3 sequence reads: CASSQGLSTYEQYF. CDR3 DNA: TGCGCCAGCAGCCAAGGACTCTCCACCTACGAGCAGTACTTC. This sequence joins TRBV4-3 and TRBJ2-7; no reliable D call. Germline V gene data show CDR1 as LGHNA and CDR2 as YSLEER. Trimming shortened V by 1 base and J by 2 bases, and 9 bases separated the two germline ends. CDR3 length: 14 residues.

The chain employs TRBV4-3 and TRBJ1-2; 12 bases are shared with TRBD1. V shed 2 bases, J shed 5 bases, and the junction held 9 bases outside the gene matches. Germline V CDR1 and CDR2: LGHNA, YSLEER. The CDR3 has 17 amino acids. The CDR3 bases are TGCGCCAGCAGCCAAACCGCCGGGACAGGGGGCGGTTATGGCTACACCTTC. Its protein is CASSQTAGTGGGYGYTF.

This sequence joins TRBV11-2 and TRBJ2-3; TRBD2 aligns across 7 bases. The J segment lost 0 bases and the V segment lost 4 bases, leaving 4 bases of the junction unmatched. Germline assignment: CDR1 SGHAT and CDR2 FQNNGV. The CDR3 totals 15 residues. CDR3 sequence (DNA): TGTGCCAGCAGCTCGGGACTATCGAGCACAGATACGCAGTATTTT. Translated: CASSSGLSSTDTQYF.

This chain joins TRBV6-4 and TRBJ2-2; 10 bases are shared with TRBD2. The CDR3 extends over 15 amino acids. J was trimmed by 3 bases and V by 4 bases; bases with no gene match: 2. Germline assignment: CDR1 MRHNA and CDR2 SNTAGT. The CDR3: CASSAGTSDTGELFF. DNA for the CDR3: TGTGCCAGCAGTGCCGGGACTAGCGACACCGGGGAGCTGTTTTTT.

As for this clone: Compared with germline, one end of the junction differs, possibly owing to a read error. This chain connects TRBV4-3 to TRBJ1-4, with TRBD1 matching 9 bases. CDR1 and CDR2 from the germline V gene are LGHNA and YSLEER. The CDR3 is 16 residues long. The CDR3 region has the DNA TGCGCCAGCAGCCAAGATCCCGGGACAGGGTTCTCCCCCCTGGTTTTT. Protein sequence: CASSQDPGTGFSPLVF.

This clone was observed a single time. CDR3 residues: CASSLMTGDTQYF. The DNA of the CDR3 is TGTGCCAGCAGTCTTATGACCGGGGATACGCAGTATTTT. This chain joins TRBV27 and TRBJ2-3; no reliable D call. The CDR3 loop spans 13 amino acids. Trimming stripped 5 bases from V and 6 bases from J, with 12 bases between. CDR1 is MNHEY, CDR2 SMNVEV, per germline (reference sequence).

The chain recombines TRBV11-2 with TRBJ2-1; TRBD2 matches 7 bases. The V gene end was trimmed by 4 bases and the J gene end by 9 bases; junction bases not matched to a gene: 9. CDR3 length equals 14 residues. Germline values: CDR1 SGHAT, CDR2 FQNNGV. The CDR3 region is CASSSPKREGEQFF. CDR3 nucleotides: TGTGCCAGCAGCTCCCCGAAGCGGGAAGGTGAGCAGTTCTTC.

The chain links TRBV28 to TRBJ1-5, with D tentatively TRBD1 (5 bases). The CDR3 consists of 13 residues. Germline CDR1 MDHEN, CDR2 SYDVKM. Trimming cost V 6 bases and J 5 bases, with 11 bases left between them. In DNA, the CDR3 is TGTGCCAGCAGCCTCGGGGGAGATCAGCCCCAGCATTTT. This translates into CASSLGGDQPQHF.

V and J are TRBV19 and TRBJ2-7; D gene unclear. Trimming stripped 1 base from V and 7 bases from J, with 5 bases between. CDR3 length: 11 residues. CDR1 and CDR2 from the germline V gene are LNHDA and SQIVND (reference sequence). Written as DNA, the CDR3 is TGTGCCAGTAGTATAGGCCGGGAGCAGTACTTC. Its protein product is CASSIGREQYF.

This chain uses TRBV7-6 with TRBJ2-7; 8 positions agree with TRBD1. Per germline, CDR1 SGHVS and CDR2 FNYEAQ. The length of the CDR3 is 14 residues. V gave up 6 bases and J gave up 5 bases; unmatched junction bases: 9. Here the CDR3 DNA reads TGTGCCAGCAGGGCCGGGACAGGTCGAAACGAGCAGTACTTC. It yields the protein CASRAGTGRNEQYF.

The V call is TRBV9, the J call TRBJ2-7, with 7 bases matching TRBD2. Germline CDR1 and CDR2: SGDLS and YYNGEE. V lost 4 bases to trimming and J lost 0 bases; unmatched junction nucleotides: 19. The CDR3 has 19 residues. For the CDR3, the DNA is TGTGCCAGCAGCTCCCGCCGTGTGGGAGGGAGGCCCAGCTCCTACGAGCAGTACTTC. Translating gives CASSSRRVGGRPSSYEQYF.

The chain uses TRBV9 and TRBJ2-1; tentatively, D is TRBD2 (6 bases). The CDR3 totals 15 residues. V gave up 5 bases and J gave up 0 bases, with 12 bases separating them. Germline V gene data show CDR1 as SGDLS and CDR2 as YYNGEE. Here the CDR3 reads CASSLYGGSYNEQFF. The CDR3 DNA follows: TGTGCCAGCAGTTTATACGGGGGCTCCTACAATGAGCAGTTCTTC.